This TCR beta chain appears in the sequencing data of a study of shared clonotypes between healthy human individuals. The study enrolled healthy HIV-negative adults without recent acute infections or vaccinations as donors. A note on this clone: Its antigen is as yet unknown.

Profiling relied on immunoSEQ multiplex PCR, and the TCRdb table lists in-frame clones only, not all of them. Found here are about 980,000 clones, over 60% of them singletons; the top ten hold approximately 1.5%. General study results and limits: Between a handful of donors, naive CD4 clonotypes were shared at a level of roughly 5.5%.

The sample consisted of memory CD4+ T cells sorted from blood. Subset given: CD45RA-negative fraction. The origin of this receptor is a man between 18 and 35 years old in good health.

The CDR3 region has the DNA TGTGCCAGCAGTGTAGACAGGGGTCATTCCTACGAGCAGTACTTC. It is translated as CASSVDRGHSYEQYF. V is TRBV2 and J is TRBJ2-7; 8 bases line up with TRBD1. CDR1 is SNHLY, CDR2 FYNNEI, per germline. Trimming at V came to 4 bases and at J to 1 base, leaving 6 bases not matched to a gene. The length of the CDR3 is 15 residues.